Presented here are 22 T cell receptor beta chains from one specimen sequenced in a study of post-analysis software for immune sequencing data. Study observations and caveats: There were several TRBV segments more frequent in patients than controls, and TRBV5-6, TRBV5-1 and TRBV20-1 were among them.

TCR beta cDNA libraries had unique molecular identifiers. TCRdb used MiXCR to reprocess the PCR reads, holding one entry per CDR3 protein. This table has about 560,000 distinct CDR3 sequences, about 40% appearing once. Antigens of these TCRs are unknown. Material: blood. These receptors came from a girl aged 10 to 17 with multiple sclerosis.

The gene calls are TRBV2 and TRBJ1-1; D may be TRBD1 (5 bases). Trimming stripped 1 base from V and 11 bases from J, with 11 bases between. The CDR3 runs to 12 residues. The germline gives CDR1 SNHLY, CDR2 FYNNEI. As DNA, the CDR3 is TGTGCCAGCAGTGAAGGGAGGGACGGGGCTTTCTTT. This codes for CASSEGRDGAFF.

This chain uses TRBV10-2 with TRBJ2-7; 8 bases agree with TRBD2. V trimming: 8 bases; J trimming: 5 bases; junction bases outside the gene matches: 8. The CDR3 runs 13 residues. Germline assignment: CDR1 WSHSY and CDR2 SAAADI. The CDR3 DNA reads as TGCGCCAGCGGGACGGGAGGGTCCCACGAGCAGTACTTC. This sequence encodes CASGTGGSHEQYF.

The chain joins TRBV5-6 to TRBJ2-1; D possibly matches TRBD1 or TRBD2 (5 bases each). V lost 4 bases and J 6 bases, leaving 11 bases between the germline ends. This CDR3 spans 13 amino acids. CDR1 and CDR2 from the germline V gene are SGHDT and YYEEEE. The CDR3 nucleotides are TGTGCCAGCAGCACGGGACCTCCCAATGAGCAGTTCTTC. Its translation: CASSTGPPNEQFF.

The chain joins TRBV29-1 to TRBJ1-2; D is uncertain. CDR1 is SQVTM and CDR2 is ANQGSEA in the germline V gene. The V and J ends lost 7 bases and 3 bases respectively, with 12 bases between them. The CDR3 runs 12 residues. CDR3 sequence reads: CSARGSDYGYTF. The CDR3 region has the DNA TGCAGCGCCAGAGGGTCTGACTATGGCTACACCTTC. Variable domain in full (rest from reference TRBV29-1 and TRBJ1-2): SAVISQKPSRDICQRGTSLTIQCQVDSQVTMMFWYRQQPGQSLTLIATANQGSEATYESGFVIDKFPISRPNLTFSTLTVSNMSPEDSSIYLCSARGSDYGYTFGSGTRLTVV.

This clonotype appeared a few times. The chain employs TRBV3-1 and TRBJ2-4; D perhaps matches TRBD1 (6 bases). V was pared by 0 bases and J by 5 bases, with 8 bases between. The germline CDR1 and CDR2 sequences are LGHDT and YNNKEL (reference sequence). CDR3 length: 14 amino acids. The CDR3 nucleotides read TGTGCCAGCAGCCAAGATCCAGGGGAAAACATTCAGTACTTC. Translated, it gives CASSQDPGENIQYF.

This clonotype appeared a single time. The chain links TRBV12-3 or TRBV12-4 to TRBJ1-4; TRBD1 aligns across 7 bases. CDR3 length: 15 amino acids. With V trimmed by 5 bases and J by 3 bases, 6 bases remained unmatched. This chain's CDR3 is CASSPGGAANEKLFF. For the CDR3, the DNA is TGTGCCAGCAGTCCAGGGGGGGCGGCTAATGAAAAACTGTTTTTT.

Note on this clonotype: This could be a read error, since a much larger clone is one nucleotide away. V usage is TRBV9 and J usage is TRBJ1-5; a possible D gene is TRBD1 (6 bases). There are 15 residues in the CDR3. CDR1 and CDR2 (germline): SGDLS, YYNGEE. CDR3 region: CVSNSEGGANQPQHF. The CDR3 DNA reads TGTGTCAGCAATTCTGAGGGGGGAGCAAATCAGCCCCAGCATTTT.

The chain employs TRBV29-1 and TRBJ1-1; D is undetermined. CDR1 is SQVTM and CDR2 is ANQGSEA in the germline V gene. V was pared by 7 bases and J by 5 bases, with 11 bases between. The CDR3 has 11 residues. DNA of the CDR3: TGCAGCGAGCGACTAGGGACTGAAGCTTTCTTT. Translation: CSERLGTEAFF. Together with reference TRBV29-1 and TRBJ1-1, the CDR3 gives the full variable domain: SAVISQKPSRDICQRGTSLTIQCQVDSQVTMMFWYRQQPGQSLTLIATANQGSEATYESGFVIDKFPISRPNLTFSTLTVSNMSPEDSSIYLCSERLGTEAFFGQGTRLTVV.

In nucleotides, the CDR3 is TGTGCCATCTTCTACCAGGGGGTGGTCTATAGGGGGCGCTACTACAATGAGCAGTTCTTC. Its protein is CAIFYQGVVYRGRYYNEQFF. This chain links TRBV21-1 with TRBJ2-1; the table's D call, TRBD1, was not checked against the DNA. TRBV21-1 is flagged as a pseudogene. The CDR3 contains 20 residues.

This chain connects TRBV5-1 to TRBJ2-3, with TRBD2 as a possible D gene (5 bases). CDR3 length equals 16 residues. Trimming took 4 bases from V and 4 from J, leaving 19 bases between them. Germline V gives CDR1 SGHRS, CDR2 YFSETQ. CDR3 nucleotides: TGCGCCAGCAGCGTCGACACCAAGTTTAGCGCAGATACGCAGTATTTT. Translating gives CASSVDTKFSADTQYF.

The CDR3 sequence is CAVGGATYEQYF. The CDR3 DNA sequence: TGTGCCGTGGGCGGGGCGACCTACGAGCAGTACTTC. The chain combines TRBV27 with TRBJ2-7, with D perhaps TRBD2 (6 bases). The germline CDR1 and CDR2 sequences are MNHEY and SMNVEV (reference sequence). V was cut by 11 bases and J by 2 bases, with 13 bases left in between. CDR3 length: 12 amino acids.

The J gene is TRBJ1-2, the V gene TRBV15, with D possibly matching TRBD1 (5 bases). Germline V gives CDR1 LNHNV, CDR2 YYDKDF (reference sequence). V dropped 3 bases and J dropped 8 bases, with 13 bases sitting between them. The CDR3 is 13 amino acids. Here the CDR3 reads CATSSRGREGYTF. CDR3 coding DNA: TGTGCCACCAGCAGCCGTGGCAGGGAAGGCTACACCTTC.

The chain is built from TRBV20-1 and TRBJ2-5, with D perhaps TRBD2 (6 bases). The CDR3 sequence is 15 residues long. Germline CDR1 is DFQATT and CDR2 is SNEGSKA (reference sequence). Trimming took 4 bases from V and 2 from J, leaving 17 bases between them. The CDR3 spells CSATGGPPVQETQYF. The CDR3 region has the DNA TGCAGTGCTACCGGGGGTCCCCCTGTTCAAGAGACCCAGTACTTC.

The chain employs TRBV4-1 and TRBJ2-5; no definite D call. The germline V and J ends were trimmed by 5 bases and 2 bases, with 9 bases remaining between them. The V gene's germline CDR1 is MGHRA and CDR2 YSYEKL. The CDR3 has 13 amino acids. As DNA, the CDR3 is TGCGCCAGCAGCTGGCGGATTCAAGAGACCCAGTACTTC. Translation: CASSWRIQETQYF.

The chain couples TRBV7-8 to TRBJ1-2, with TRBD1 as a possible D gene (6 bases). The CDR3 covers 15 residues. Germline V gene data show CDR1 as SGHVS and CDR2 as FQNEAQ. V lost 1 base, J lost 0 bases, and 9 bases lay in between. CDR3 region: CASSLGTGPNYGYTF. In DNA form, the CDR3 reads TGTGCCAGCAGCTTAGGAACAGGGCCTAACTATGGCTACACCTTC.

This chain uses TRBV6-4 with TRBJ2-3; 13 nucleotides match TRBD2. CDR1 is MRHNA and CDR2 is SNTAGT in the germline V gene. Losses at the gene ends were 0 bases for V and 9 bases for J; bases not matched to a gene: 6. The CDR3 has 16 residues. The CDR3 here is CASSDSTSGGRGTQYF. CDR3 bases: TGTGCCAGCAGTGACTCGACTAGCGGGGGGCGAGGGACGCAGTATTTT.

The chain recombines TRBV6-1 with TRBJ1-1; D unclear. V was clipped by 3 bases and J by 1 base, with 6 bases between them. Germline V gene data show CDR1 as MNHNS and CDR2 as SASEGT. The CDR3 spans 13 residues. The CDR3 here is CASSEFPNTEAFF. The CDR3 DNA follows: TGTGCCAGCAGTGAGTTCCCGAACACTGAAGCTTTCTTT.

This clonotype was detected only a few times. V gene TRBV6-5 combines with J gene TRBJ1-4; 9 nucleotides agree with TRBD1. The V gene end was trimmed by 5 bases and the J gene end by 0 bases; junction bases not matched to a gene: 1. Germline V CDR1 and CDR2: MNHEY, SVGAGI. The CDR3 sequence is 15 residues long. Written as DNA, the CDR3 is TGTGCCAGCAGTAGACAGGGGGCAACTAATGAAAAACTGTTTTTT. This encodes CASSRQGATNEKLFF.

This clonotype occurred a few times. The rearrangement uses TRBV5-1 and TRBJ2-2; D is perhaps TRBD1 or TRBD2 (5 bases each). The CDR3 contains 14 residues. The germline V gene has CDR1 SGHRS and CDR2 YFSETQ. V lost 0 bases and J 6 bases, leaving 9 bases between the germline ends. CDR3 amino acids: CASSLAGAAGELFF. The CDR3 nucleotides read TGCGCCAGCAGCTTGGCCGGGGCCGCCGGGGAGCTGTTTTTT.

The J gene is TRBJ1-2, the V gene TRBV6-2 or TRBV6-3; a possible D gene is TRBD1 (5 bases). V shed 4 bases and J shed 12 bases, with 12 bases lying between them. Germline V CDR1 and CDR2: MNHEY, SVGEGT. The CDR3 runs 11 residues. CDR3 in DNA: TGTGCCAGCAGTTCGGGGCTCGGCCACACCTTC. This sequence encodes CASSSGLGHTF.

This clonotype appeared a few times. The genes are TRBV7-2 and TRBJ2-4, with D possibly being TRBD2 (6 bases). The V end was cut by 5 bases, the J end by 1 base, with 18 bases between. CDR1 and CDR2 (germline): SGHTA, FQGNSA. The CDR3 has 17 residues. The CDR3 spells CASSPSPGEAAKNIQYF. The CDR3 DNA reads as TGTGCCAGCAGCCCATCTCCCGGGGAGGCTGCCAAAAACATTCAGTACTTC.

The gene calls are TRBV5-4 and TRBJ2-5, with a tentative D call TRBD2 (5 bases). Per the germline V gene, CDR1 is SGHNT and CDR2 is YYREEE (reference sequence). There are 13 residues in the CDR3. V was clipped by 6 bases and J by 7 bases, with 16 bases between them. The CDR3, as DNA: TGTGCCAGCACCGATCGGGCGAGCGGGACCCAGTACTTC. Residues: CASTDRASGTQYF.